The following is a TCR beta chain sequence with its context. Its binding antigen is unknown. Qualities for individual bases were not recorded, and no much larger clone is one base off. The sample is drawn from a study of blood T cell repertoires in COVID-19 (TCRdb year 2020). For the study in its entirety: The collaborator samples originated in the United States, Italy and Spain and spanned the acute and convalescent phases of COVID-19. Sample metadata almost always included a de-identified subject ID, COVID-19 status, age in years and sex. Deeply sampled blood TCRbeta repertoires from subjects exposed to, actively infected with, or recovered from COVID-19 were included in the dataset. The samples were drawn from the first 160 participants of the ongoing ImmuneRACE study and from 1,200 or so subjects provided by 6 global collaborators. A freely available public database, intended as a resource for researchers studying the immune response to SARS-CoV-2, is where the repertoires were released. Where available, HLA class I and class II types were obtained from metadata supplied by the sample provider rather than from assay-based typing. The prospective study material was composed of cDNA or gDNA derived from T cells, B-cell-depleted T cells, or PBMCs.

Deletion took 0 bases off V and 4 bases off J, with a span of 6 bases between the germline ends. CDR1 WNHNN and CDR2 SYGVQD were looked up in the germline V gene (reference sequence). Spanning cysteine to phenylalanine, the CDR3 consists of 14 amino acids. Kept here is only the CDR3 DNA, which spans 42 bases and is read in frame from base 1. Broader findings and caveats from the paper: The amount of clinical and demographic metadata varied by source and participant and was provided uncurated.

At one collaborating source in Seattle, patients were enrolled during active infection and were followed longitudinally through the course of disease. Collaborating institutions collected whole blood in K2EDTA tubes following their own protocols. For TCRbeta analysis, collaborators shipped samples in one of three forms: frozen whole blood, isolated PBMCs, or DNA extracted from either of those sample types. The immunoSEQ Assay, a bias-controlled multiplex PCR, was used to amplify TCRbeta CDR3 regions from genomic DNA. In the authors' own workflow: Nucleated cell counts per sample were estimated from amplification of reference gene primers within the assay. To quantify the absolute abundance of each unique TCRbeta CDR3 rearrangement, sequence reads were collapsed and filtered. For each sample, productive Simpson clonality was calculated as the square root of Simpson's diversity index over productive rearrangements. Drawn from immuneACCESS, this table holds only the in-frame rearrangements with V and J called that TCRdb kept. Clones are partly lost; checked studies trace under half to an unresolved V gene and leave the rest unexplained. V, J and clone size were drawn from that table, and D and trimming were deduced from the DNA. This sample has some 350,000 clones in its table, and more than 80% of those were observed once. The leading ten clones occupy approximately 3% of the sample.

The chain uses TRBV10-1 and TRBJ2-2; too little of a D gene remains to name it. The TCR sequence derives from a woman between 25 and 40 years old with COVID-19, enrolled during active disease. Sequenced: peripheral blood. The CDR3 region has the sequence CASSESSGTGELFF. The DNA sequence is given as TGCGCCAGCAGTGAGTCGTCGGGCACCGGGGAGCTGTTTTTT.